Shown below are 25 T cell receptor beta chains from a single sample sequenced in a study of blood T cell repertoires in COVID-19. TCRdb's table, derived via immunoSEQ multiplex PCR, lists solely in-frame clones and lacks some. This table holds approximately 100,000 clones, approximately 69% found once. Sequencing was performed on peripheral blood. The receptors here all came from an elderly man with acute or convalescent COVID-19.

This chain joins TRBV5-1 and TRBJ1-3; TRBD1 is a possible D gene (6 bases). The germline V gene has CDR1 SGHRS and CDR2 YFSETQ. With 8 bases removed from V and 9 bases from J, the gap between germline ends came to 12 bases. The CDR3 has 11 residues. CDR3 nucleotide sequence: TGCGCCAGACAGGGTACGGGCACCATATATTTT. Its translation: CARQGTGTIYF.

This chain joins TRBV28 and TRBJ1-5, with no clear D. Germline assignment: CDR1 MDHEN and CDR2 SYDVKM. V lost 6 bases and J lost 4, with 16 bases in between. CDR3 length: 15 residues. CDR3 sequence reads: CASRGEGWANQPQHF. DNA of the CDR3: TGTGCCAGCAGGGGTGAAGGTTGGGCAAATCAGCCCCAGCATTTT.

This clone was recorded a few times. V gene TRBV6-2 or TRBV6-3 combines with J gene TRBJ1-2; a weak D match, TRBD1 (6 bases). From germline, CDR1 is MNHEY and CDR2 SVGEGT. This CDR3 region has 12 residues. Deletions cut 2 bases from V and 8 bases from J, with 9 bases between. DNA of the CDR3: TGTGCCAGCAGTTACAGACAGGAGGGCTACACCTTC. The encoded protein is CASSYRQEGYTF.

This clone has only a few counts. The J gene is TRBJ2-7, the V gene TRBV11-2; tentatively, D is TRBD1 (6 bases). CDR3 size: 17 residues. Looked up from germline, CDR1 is SGHAT and CDR2 is FQNNGV. V was shortened by 0 bases and J by 5 bases, with 20 bases between the two germline ends. The CDR3 reads CASSLEQWRGGENEQYF. The CDR3 DNA sequence: TGTGCCAGCAGCTTAGAACAGTGGAGAGGGGGAGAGAACGAGCAGTACTTC.

This clone was seen a single time. The rearrangement links TRBV11-2 to TRBJ1-2; tentatively, D is TRBD1 (5 bases). Germline assignment: CDR1 SGHAT and CDR2 FQNNGV. V lost 0 bases, J lost 13 bases, and 21 bases lay in between. The CDR3 consists of 15 residues. For the CDR3, the DNA is TGTGCCAGCAGCTTAGATTACGGGGGAGGAGACAAGGTCACCTTC. Its translation: CASSLDYGGGDKVTF.

CDR3 loop: CASSPRTGGNEQYF. For the CDR3, the DNA is TGTGCCAGCAGTCCTAGGACAGGGGGGAACGAGCAGTACTTC. The chain has TRBV27 and TRBJ2-7; TRBD1 aligns across 10 bases. Germline loops: CDR1 MNHEY, CDR2 SMNVEV (reference sequence). Trimming cost V 5 bases and J 5 bases; bases outside gene matches: 6. The CDR3 is made up of 14 amino acids.

In this sample, this clone turned up once. This chain joins TRBV29-1 and TRBJ2-7, with D perhaps matching TRBD1 (6 bases). With 2 bases removed from V and 6 bases from J, the gap between germline ends came to 11 bases. In germline, CDR1 is SQVTM, CDR2 ANQGSEA. The CDR3 length is 12 residues. CDR3: CSVEQGSREQYF. Written as DNA, the CDR3 is TGCAGCGTTGAACAGGGGAGTCGCGAGCAGTACTTC.

This clone was observed at least ten times. The rearrangement uses TRBV28 and TRBJ2-5; 12 bases match TRBD2. CDR3 length: 15 residues. With 6 bases clipped from V and 3 bases from J, the junction kept 5 bases outside the gene matches. Per germline, CDR1 MDHEN and CDR2 SYDVKM. The CDR3, as DNA: TGTGCCAGCAGCCTAGCGGGAGGGTGGGAAGAGACCCAGTACTTC. Its translation: CASSLAGGWEETQYF.

V gene TRBV6-5 combines with J gene TRBJ1-1, with D unresolved. The CDR3 extends over 13 amino acids. Germline assignment: CDR1 MNHEY and CDR2 SVGAGI. The V and J ends lost 6 bases and 3 bases respectively, with 11 bases between them. The CDR3 reads CASSRVWDTEAFF. The CDR3 DNA reads as TGTGCCAGCAGCCGGGTTTGGGACACTGAAGCTTTCTTT.

This chain links TRBV6-5 with TRBJ2-2; 10 nucleotides line up with TRBD1. This CDR3 region has 16 residues. Germline V gene lookup returns CDR1 MNHEY and CDR2 SVGAGI. The trim removed 2 bases at V and 7 bases at J, leaving 7 bases unmatched. In DNA form, the CDR3 reads TGTGCCAGCAGTTACACCGGGACAGGGGTTGGCGGGGAGCTGTTTTTT. It specifies CASSYTGTGVGGELFF.

The chain employs TRBV5-1 and TRBJ2-3; D may be TRBD2 (6 bases). CDR1 is SGHRS and CDR2 is YFSETQ in the germline V gene. The CDR3 is 16 amino acids. V was shortened by 7 bases and J by 4 bases, with 22 bases between the two germline ends. The CDR3 coding sequence is TGCGCCAGCCGAACGGGGAGGAGGGCCTTATCAGATACGCAGTATTTT. Residues: CASRTGRRALSDTQYF.

The V gene is TRBV7-6, the J gene TRBJ2-7; 11 bases match TRBD2. Germline CDR1 SGHVS, CDR2 FNYEAQ. This CDR3 spans 14 amino acids. Trimming took 2 bases from V and 7 from J; bases not matched to a gene: 4. CDR3: CASSLTSGSREQYF. DNA of the CDR3: TGTGCCAGCAGCTTAACTAGCGGGAGTAGGGAGCAGTACTTC. The full variable domain, in which reference TRBV7-6 and TRBJ2-7 provide the parts outside the CDR3, is GAGVSQSPRYKVTKRGQDVALRCDPISGHVSLYWYRQALGQGPEFLTYFNYEAQQDKSGLPNDRFSAERPEGSISTLTIQRTEQRDSAMYRCASSLTSGSREQYFGPGTRLTVT.

The chain employs TRBV4-2 and TRBJ2-2; D remains ambiguous. V was trimmed by 0 bases and J by 7 bases, leaving 6 bases between them. Germline assignment: CDR1 LGHNA and CDR2 YNFKEQ. This CDR3 comprises 13 residues. In nucleotides, the CDR3 is TGTGCCAGCAGCCAAGAGCCCGGCGGGGAGCTGTTTTTT. This codes for CASSQEPGGELFF.

J is TRBJ2-1 and V is TRBV5-6; D might be TRBD2 (5 bases). The CDR3 totals 15 residues. V was clipped by 0 bases and J by 2 bases, with 9 bases between them. In germline, CDR1 is SGHDT, CDR2 YYEEEE. Written as DNA, the CDR3 is TGTGCCAGCAGCTTGGCCGGGGATCCCTACAATGAGCAGTTCTTC. It specifies CASSLAGDPYNEQFF. Together with reference TRBV5-6 and TRBJ2-1, the CDR3 gives the full variable domain: DAGVTQSPTHLIKTRGQQVTLRCSPKSGHDTVSWYQQALGQGPQFIFQYYEEEERQRGNFPDRFSGHQFPNYSSELNVNALLLGDSALYLCASSLAGDPYNEQFFGPGTRLTVL.

The rearrangement uses TRBV3-1 (or the pseudogene TRBV3-2) and TRBJ2-7; D unresolved. Germline CDR1 reads LGHDT; CDR2 reads YNNKEL (reference sequence). CDR3 length: 13 residues. V lost 0 bases and J 5 bases, leaving 8 bases between the germline ends. CDR3 sequence: CASSQDLIHEQYF. The CDR3, as DNA: TGTGCCAGCAGCCAAGATCTTATCCACGAGCAGTACTTC.

The chain links TRBV15 to TRBJ2-1; 7 bases fit TRBD2. V trimming: 2 bases; J trimming: 4 bases; junction bases outside the gene matches: 2. CDR3 length: 14 amino acids. CDR1 and CDR2 (germline): LNHNV, YYDKDF (reference sequence). In nucleotides, the CDR3 is TGTGCCACCAGCAGACCGGGACTATACAATGAGCAGTTCTTC. Its protein product is CATSRPGLYNEQFF.

A remark on this clone: The identical CDR3 is also encoded by other nucleotide sequences in the sample. This CDR3 is CASSPIQGTNQPQHF. In DNA form, the CDR3 reads TGTGCCAGCTCACCTATACAGGGGACAAATCAGCCCCAGCATTTT. V is TRBV18 and J is TRBJ1-5, with 7 nucleotides matching TRBD1. V shed 3 bases and J 4 bases; nucleotides not matched to a gene: 6. The CDR3 length is 15 residues. Germline assignment: CDR1 KGHSH and CDR2 LQKENI.

The genes are TRBV6-5 and TRBJ1-5, with 7 bases identical to TRBD1. Losses at the gene ends were 4 bases for V and 4 bases for J; bases not matched to a gene: 7. Germline loops: CDR1 MNHEY, CDR2 SVGAGI. This CDR3 spans 15 amino acids. This CDR3 is CASSSGTVGNQPQHF. In DNA form, the CDR3 reads TGTGCCAGCAGTTCCGGGACAGTTGGAAATCAGCCCCAGCATTTT.

This sequence joins TRBV24-1 and TRBJ1-1, with a tentative D call TRBD1 (5 bases). Looked up from germline, CDR1 is KGHDR and CDR2 is SFDVKD. The germline V and J ends were trimmed by 9 bases and 5 bases, with 18 bases remaining between them. The CDR3 covers 14 residues. This CDR3 is CATRETAEGTEAFF. The DNA of the CDR3 is TGTGCCACCCGGGAGACAGCTGAAGGGACTGAAGCTTTCTTT.

The chain has TRBV7-9 and TRBJ2-7; TRBD2 matches 11 bases. Per the germline V gene, CDR1 is SEHNR and CDR2 is FQNEAQ (reference sequence). With V trimmed by 8 bases and J by 5 bases, 8 bases remained unmatched. The CDR3 length is 14 residues. The CDR3 spells CASAVAGGGNEQYF. CDR3 coding DNA: TGTGCCAGCGCTGTAGCGGGAGGGGGGAACGAGCAGTACTTC.

The chain recombines TRBV3-1 (or the pseudogene TRBV3-2) with TRBJ1-5, with D unresolved. The V gene lost 4 bases and the J gene lost 6 bases, with 13 bases spanning the gap. The CDR3 has 14 residues. Germline CDR1 LGHDT, CDR2 YNNKEL (reference sequence). CDR3 nucleotides: TGTGCCAGCAGCCTCTCCGCCGCGAGTCAGCCCCAGCATTTT. Residues: CASSLSAASQPQHF.

The gene calls are TRBV15 and TRBJ2-1; TRBD2 matches 13 bases. V trimming: 2 bases; J trimming: 6 bases; junction bases outside the gene matches: 7. Germline CDR1 reads LNHNV; CDR2 reads YYDKDF (reference sequence). The CDR3 covers 17 residues. The CDR3 sequence: CATSRPPGLAGLNEQFF. As DNA, the CDR3 is TGTGCCACCAGCAGACCGCCGGGACTAGCGGGACTCAATGAGCAGTTCTTC.

The chain employs TRBV7-2 and TRBJ1-2, with D hard to call. This CDR3 region has 15 residues. Germline V gene data show CDR1 as SGHTA and CDR2 as FQGNSA. Trimming shortened V by 0 bases and J by 8 bases, and 16 bases separated the two germline ends. This chain's CDR3 is CASSLAAVAVGGYTF. The CDR3 DNA reads as TGTGCCAGCAGCTTAGCCGCTGTGGCGGTCGGAGGCTACACCTTC.

This clone showed up just a few times. The CDR3 DNA reads as TGTGCCAGCTCAGCTAGCAGGGGGAACGAGCAGTACTTC. This translates into CASSASRGNEQYF. The rearrangement links TRBV18 to TRBJ2-7; 7 bases map to TRBD1. The CDR3 covers 13 residues. The ends lost 5 bases at V and 5 bases at J; junction bases unmatched: 6. CDR1 and CDR2 (germline): KGHSH, LQKENI.

The chain carries TRBV7-9 and TRBJ2-5, with TRBD2 matching over 7 bases. This CDR3 region has 14 residues. V was pared by 7 bases and J by 0 bases, with 5 bases of the junction left unmatched. Germline V gene lookup returns CDR1 SEHNR and CDR2 FQNEAQ (reference sequence). CDR3: CASTSGENQETQYF. The CDR3 DNA is TGTGCCAGCACTAGCGGAGAGAACCAAGAGACCCAGTACTTC.